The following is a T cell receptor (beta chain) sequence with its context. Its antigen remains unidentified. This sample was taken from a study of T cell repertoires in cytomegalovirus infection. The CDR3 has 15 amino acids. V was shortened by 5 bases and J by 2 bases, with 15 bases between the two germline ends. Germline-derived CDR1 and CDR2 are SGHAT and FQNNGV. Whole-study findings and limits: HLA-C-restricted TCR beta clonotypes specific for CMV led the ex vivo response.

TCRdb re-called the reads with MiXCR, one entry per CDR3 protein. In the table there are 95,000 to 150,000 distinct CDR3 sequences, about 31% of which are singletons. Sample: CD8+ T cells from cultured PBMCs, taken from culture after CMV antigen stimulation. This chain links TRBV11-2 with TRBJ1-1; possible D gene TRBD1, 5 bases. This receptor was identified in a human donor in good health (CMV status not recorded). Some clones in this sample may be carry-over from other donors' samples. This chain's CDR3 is CASSLRGGRNTEAFF. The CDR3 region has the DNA TGTGCCAGCAGCCTCCGGGGGGGGAGAAACACTGAAGCTTTCTTT.